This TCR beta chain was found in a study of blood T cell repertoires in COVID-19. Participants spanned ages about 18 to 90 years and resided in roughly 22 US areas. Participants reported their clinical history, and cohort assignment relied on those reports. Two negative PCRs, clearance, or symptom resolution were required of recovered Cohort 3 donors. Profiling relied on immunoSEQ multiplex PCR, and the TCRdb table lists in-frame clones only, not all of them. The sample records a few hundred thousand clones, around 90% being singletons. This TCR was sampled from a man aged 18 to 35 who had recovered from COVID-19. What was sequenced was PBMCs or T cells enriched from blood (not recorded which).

The CDR3 DNA sequence: TGTGCCACCAGCAGAGAGACAGGGGGCAGTCAGCCCCAGCATTTT. The encoded protein is CATSRETGGSQPQHF. The V call is TRBV15, the J call TRBJ1-5, with TRBD1 matching over 10 bases. Germline V gene sequence: CDR1 LNHNV, CDR2 YYDKDF (reference sequence). This CDR3 has 15 amino acids. The V and J ends lost 0 bases and 6 bases, in that order; junction bases with no gene match: 2.